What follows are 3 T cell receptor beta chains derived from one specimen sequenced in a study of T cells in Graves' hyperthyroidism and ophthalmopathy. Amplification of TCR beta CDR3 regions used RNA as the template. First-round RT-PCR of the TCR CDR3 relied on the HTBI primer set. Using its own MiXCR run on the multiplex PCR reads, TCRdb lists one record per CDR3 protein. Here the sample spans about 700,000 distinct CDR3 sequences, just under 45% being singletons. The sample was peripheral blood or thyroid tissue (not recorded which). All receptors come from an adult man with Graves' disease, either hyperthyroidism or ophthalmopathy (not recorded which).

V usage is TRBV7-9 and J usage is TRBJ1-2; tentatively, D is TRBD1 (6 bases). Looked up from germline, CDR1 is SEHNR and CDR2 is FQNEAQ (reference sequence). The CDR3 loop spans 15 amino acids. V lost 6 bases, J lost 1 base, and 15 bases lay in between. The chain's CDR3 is CASSSSDRFNYGYTF. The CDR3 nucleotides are TGTGCCAGCAGTTCCTCTGACAGGTTTAACTATGGCTACACCTTC.

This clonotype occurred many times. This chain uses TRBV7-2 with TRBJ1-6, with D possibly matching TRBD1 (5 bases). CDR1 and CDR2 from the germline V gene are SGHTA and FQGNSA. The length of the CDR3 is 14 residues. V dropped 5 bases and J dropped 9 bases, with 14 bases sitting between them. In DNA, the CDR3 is TGTGCCAGCAGCCCCGGGGGGTCGATTTCACCCCTCCACTTT. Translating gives CASSPGGSISPLHF. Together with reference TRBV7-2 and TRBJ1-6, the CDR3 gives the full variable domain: GAGVSQSPSNKVTEKGKDVELRCDPISGHTALYWYRQSLGQGLEFLIYFQGNSAPDKSGLPSDRFSAERTGGSVSTLTIQRTQQEDSAVYLCASSPGGSISPLHFGNGTRLTVT.

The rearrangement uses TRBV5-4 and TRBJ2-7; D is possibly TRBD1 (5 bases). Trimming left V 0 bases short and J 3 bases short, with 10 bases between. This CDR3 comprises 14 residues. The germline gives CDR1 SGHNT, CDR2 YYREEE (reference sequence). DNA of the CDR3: TGTGCCAGCAGCTTGGGGGGCTCCCACTACGAGCAGTACTTC. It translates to CASSLGGSHYEQYF.